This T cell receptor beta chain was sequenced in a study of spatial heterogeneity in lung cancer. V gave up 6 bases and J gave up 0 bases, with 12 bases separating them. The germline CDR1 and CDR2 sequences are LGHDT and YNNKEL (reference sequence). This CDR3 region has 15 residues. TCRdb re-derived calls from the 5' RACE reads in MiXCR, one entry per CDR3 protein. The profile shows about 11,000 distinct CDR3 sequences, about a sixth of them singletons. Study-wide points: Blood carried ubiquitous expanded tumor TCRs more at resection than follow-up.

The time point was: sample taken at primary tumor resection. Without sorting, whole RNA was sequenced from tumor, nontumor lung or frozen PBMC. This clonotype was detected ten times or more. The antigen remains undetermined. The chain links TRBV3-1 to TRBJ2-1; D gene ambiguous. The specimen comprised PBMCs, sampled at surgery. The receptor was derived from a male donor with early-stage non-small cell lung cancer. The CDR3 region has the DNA TGTGCCAGCAGTCTAGACTGGAGCTCCTACAATGAGCAGTTCTTC. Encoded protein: CASSLDWSSYNEQFF.